Listed below are T cell receptor beta chains from one sample, sequenced in a study of blood T cell repertoires in COVID-19. Sequencing used immunoSEQ multiplex PCR; TCRdb keeps in-frame clones, though not all of them. The sample has roughly 250,000 clones; 70% to 85% are singletons. The sample taken for sequencing was peripheral blood. All receptors come from a human donor with COVID-19, enrolled during active disease. The donor label of this sample is uncertain. Each CDR3 is given without its conserved first and last residue.

j_gene: TRBJ1-2
v_gene: TRBV27
CDR3aa: ASSSAGSYGYT

j_gene: TRBJ1-1
v_gene: TRBV7-3
CDR3aa: ASSLTRTANTEAF

j_gene: TRBJ1-1
v_gene: TRBV5-1
CDR3aa: ASSLPTGSTEAF

j_gene: TRBJ1-6
v_gene: TRBV5-4
CDR3aa: ASSFGARGSYNSPLH

j_gene: TRBJ1-3
v_gene: TRBV5-8
CDR3aa: ASSLSWGGAGNTIY

j_gene: TRBJ2-7
v_gene: TRBV7-9
CDR3aa: ASRKTRDSADEQY

j_gene: TRBJ2-5
v_gene: TRBV5-5
CDR3aa: ASSGSGSLSETQY

j_gene: TRBJ1-2
v_gene: TRBV6-5
CDR3aa: ASSPGRGNYGYT

j_gene: TRBJ1-2
v_gene: TRBV12-3/TRBV12-4
CDR3aa: ASSPEQNYGYT

j_gene: TRBJ1-4
v_gene: TRBV6-5
CDR3aa: ASTRSGQSNEKLF

j_gene: TRBJ2-5
v_gene: TRBV28
CDR3aa: ASGTSGRNIAETQY

j_gene: TRBJ1-1
v_gene: TRBV10-2
CDR3aa: ASILEGGDTEAF

j_gene: TRBJ1-1
v_gene: TRBV5-4
CDR3aa: ASSAQVVRTEAF

j_gene: TRBJ1-1
v_gene: TRBV7-2
CDR3aa: ASSLSGRGTEAF

j_gene: TRBJ1-5
v_gene: TRBV19
CDR3aa: ASSIVQDQPQH

j_gene: TRBJ2-7
v_gene: TRBV9
CDR3aa: ASSVGGGTGDVQY

j_gene: TRBJ2-7
v_gene: TRBV7-2
CDR3aa: ASSSQPQAQGYEQY

j_gene: TRBJ1-1
v_gene: TRBV29-1
CDR3aa: SVEEVLRTGKAF

j_gene: TRBJ1-2
v_gene: TRBV2
CDR3aa: ASRSLQGVYGYT

j_gene: TRBJ2-1
v_gene: TRBV14
CDR3aa: ASSRDSSYNEQF

j_gene: TRBJ1-1
v_gene: TRBV5-1
CDR3aa: ASSPGVQGAGTEAF

j_gene: TRBJ2-1
v_gene: TRBV5-1
CDR3aa: ASSFRDMVGDEQF

j_gene: TRBJ1-6
v_gene: TRBV6-5
CDR3aa: ASSYSSRGGNSPLH

j_gene: TRBJ2-7
v_gene: TRBV3-1/TRBV3-2
CDR3aa: ASSAGGGSSPYEQY

j_gene: TRBJ2-7
v_gene: TRBV11-1
CDR3aa: ASSSIRDRGSREQY

j_gene: TRBJ2-3
v_gene: TRBV3-1/TRBV3-2
CDR3aa: ASSQVSGGDTQY

j_gene: TRBJ2-3
v_gene: TRBV5-5
CDR3aa: ASSLGLAETDTQY

j_gene: TRBJ1-2
v_gene: TRBV29-1
CDR3aa: SVEWRKFYGYT